What follows are 16 T cell receptor beta chains derived from one specimen sequenced in a study of T cells in Graves' hyperthyroidism and ophthalmopathy. RNA transcripts were the template for amplifying TCR beta CDR3 regions. During a first-round RT-PCR of the TCR CDR3, the HTBI primer set was used. TCRdb processed the multiplex PCR reads anew with MiXCR; each CDR3 protein has one entry. Of 600,000 to 700,000 distinct CDR3 sequences in the sample, roughly 14% were seen once. Sequences were obtained from blood. Every receptor here comes from a woman in her thirties or forties with Graves' ophthalmopathy.

This chain joins TRBV10-3 and TRBJ2-7; the match to TRBD2 covers 8 bases. J gave up 2 bases and V 2 bases, and 2 bases lay outside the gene matches. This CDR3 is built from 14 residues. The germline V gene encodes CDR1 ENHRY and CDR2 SYGVKD. CDR3 residues: CAISELAGTYEQYF. DNA for the CDR3: TGTGCCATCAGTGAGCTAGCGGGTACCTACGAGCAGTACTTC.

The V and J genes are TRBV5-1 and TRBJ2-2; TRBD2 matches at 10 bases. Losses at the gene ends were 4 bases for V and 1 base for J; bases not matched to a gene: 7. Germline V lookup: CDR1 SGHRS, CDR2 YFSETQ. The CDR3 contains 17 residues. The chain's CDR3 is CASSQASGSVNTGELFF. The CDR3, as DNA: TGCGCCAGCAGCCAGGCTAGCGGGAGTGTGAACACCGGGGAGCTGTTTTTT.

This rearrangement joins TRBV15 to TRBJ1-3, with D unresolved. Trimming pared 0 bases from V and 1 base from J, leaving 16 bases between. The CDR3 loop spans 18 amino acids. Germline V lookup: CDR1 LNHNV, CDR2 YYDKDF (reference sequence). CDR3 in amino acids: CATSRDPTTISSGNTIYF. CDR3 nucleotide sequence: TGTGCCACCAGCAGAGATCCGACTACTATATCTTCTGGAAACACCATATATTTT.

This clonotype was seen repeatedly, ten times or more. CDR3 loop: CASSWGSNQPQHF. DNA of the CDR3: TGTGCCAGCAGTTGGGGGAGCAATCAGCCCCAGCATTTT. V gene TRBV12-3 or TRBV12-4 combines with J gene TRBJ1-5; possibly TRBD1 for D (5 bases). Trimming took 4 bases from V and 1 from J, leaving 5 bases between them. The CDR3 covers 13 residues.

This clonotype was found many times. The chain links TRBV28 to TRBJ1-1; no clear D. V was shortened by 2 bases and J by 5 bases, with 12 bases between the two germline ends. The CDR3 contains 14 residues. In germline, CDR1 is MDHEN, CDR2 SYDVKM. The chain's CDR3 is CASSLTPWETEAFF. The CDR3 nucleotides read TGTGCCAGCAGTTTAACCCCCTGGGAAACTGAAGCTTTCTTT.

V usage is TRBV4-1 and J usage is TRBJ2-7; 9 bases are a match to TRBD1. The CDR3 sequence is 17 residues long. The germline V gene encodes CDR1 MGHRA and CDR2 YSYEKL. The trim removed 2 bases at V and 2 bases at J, leaving 10 bases unmatched. CDR3 nucleotide sequence: TGCGCCAGCAGCCAAATGGGGACCGGGACAGGGACCTACGAGCAGTACTTC. Protein product: CASSQMGTGTGTYEQYF.

This clonotype has ten or more counts. The chain uses TRBV12-3 or TRBV12-4 and TRBJ1-5; 10 bases are shared with TRBD1. V trimming: 3 bases; J trimming: 4 bases; junction bases outside the gene matches: 3. The CDR3 is made up of 15 amino acids. CDR3 sequence (DNA): TGTGCCAGCAGTTTGGGGACAGGGGCTAATCAGCCCCAGCATTTT. Protein product: CASSLGTGANQPQHF.

Ten or more counts support this clonotype. V gene TRBV11-2 combines with J gene TRBJ2-7, with D perhaps assigned TRBD1 or TRBD2 (5 bases each). The CDR3 is made up of 14 amino acids. V shed 2 bases and J shed 2 bases, with 10 bases lying between them. Germline V CDR1 and CDR2: SGHAT, FQNNGV. The CDR3 bases are TGTGCCAGCAGCTTAATGGGGACCCCCTACGAGCAGTACTTC. It is translated as CASSLMGTPYEQYF. Using reference TRBV11-2 and TRBJ2-7 for the parts outside the CDR3, the full variable domain is EAGVAQSPRYKIIEKRQSVAFWCNPISGHATLYWYQQILGQGPKLLIQFQNNGVVDDSQLPKDRFSAERLKGVDSTLKIQPAKLEDSAVYLCASSLMGTPYEQYFGPGTRLTVT.

J is TRBJ1-1 and V is TRBV12-3 or TRBV12-4, with 11 nucleotides matching TRBD1. The CDR3 is 13 amino acids. Trimming at V came to 3 bases and at J to 10 bases, leaving 4 bases not matched to a gene. CDR3 residues: CASSLVGQGGAFF. The CDR3 bases are TGTGCCAGCAGTTTGGTGGGACAGGGGGGAGCTTTCTTT.

This clonotype was recorded at least ten times. The chain uses TRBV25-1 and TRBJ1-2, with D tentatively TRBD1 (5 bases). V was cut by 0 bases and J by 4 bases, with 15 bases left in between. The germline V gene has CDR1 MGHDK and CDR2 SYGVNS. The CDR3 has 16 amino acids. CDR3 amino acids: CASSEYRDVSLYGYTF. The CDR3 region has the DNA TGTGCCAGCAGTGAATATCGGGACGTGAGTCTCTATGGCTACACCTTC.

This clonotype came up many times. The chain links TRBV27 to TRBJ1-1; D remains unclear. With 5 bases removed from V and 3 bases from J, the gap between germline ends came to 13 bases. The CDR3 is made up of 14 amino acids. The V gene's germline CDR1 is MNHEY and CDR2 SMNVEV (reference sequence). The CDR3, as DNA: TGTGCCAGCAGTACCCTGACCGGGGACACTGAAGCTTTCTTT. Translated: CASSTLTGDTEAFF.

As to this clonotype: Possible read error: a much larger clone is one base away. This sequence joins TRBV20-1 and TRBJ2-5; D possibly matches TRBD1 or TRBD2 (6 bases each). From germline, CDR1 is DFQATT and CDR2 SNEGSKA (reference sequence). This CDR3 spans 14 amino acids. Trimming removed 3 bases at V and 3 bases at J, with 14 bases between. CDR3 nucleotides: TGCAGTGCTAGTACCGGGGGCCCTAAAGAGACCCAGTACTTC. It translates to CSASTGGPKETQYF.

This clonotype was seen at least ten times. The V gene is TRBV12-5, the J gene TRBJ2-5; 9 bases align to TRBD1. This CDR3 region has 13 residues. Germline values: CDR1 LGHNT, CDR2 FRNRAP. Trimming cost V 4 bases and J 5 bases; bases outside gene matches: 2. The CDR3 DNA reads as TGTGCTAGTGGTTGGGACAGGGTGGAGACCCAGTACTTC. Translation: CASGWDRVETQYF.

Many counts were recorded for this clonotype. The genes are TRBV2 and TRBJ1-2; D is unclear. Trimming took 1 base from V and 0 from J, leaving 6 bases between them. CDR1 is SNHLY and CDR2 is FYNNEI in the germline V gene. CDR3 length: 14 residues. CDR3 sequence (DNA): TGTGCCAGCAGTGAAGTACGGACTAACTATGGCTACACCTTC. Amino acid sequence: CASSEVRTNYGYTF.

This rearrangement joins TRBV12-3 or TRBV12-4 to TRBJ2-5; 7 bases agree with TRBD2. With V trimmed by 2 bases and J by 2 bases, 14 bases remained unmatched. The CDR3 runs to 18 residues. CDR3 in DNA: TGTGCCAGCAGTTTATGGGGTGGAGGCGGGAGAAGGCAAGAGACCCAGTACTTC. This codes for CASSLWGGGGRRQETQYF.

This clonotype occurred many times. This sequence joins TRBV12-3 or TRBV12-4 and TRBJ1-5; D unclear. V was pared by 7 bases and J by 5 bases, with 12 bases between. CDR3 length: 13 amino acids. The CDR3 DNA reads TGTGCCAGCACCTTCGGGCAGGATCAGCCCCAGCATTTT. Amino acids: CASTFGQDQPQHF.